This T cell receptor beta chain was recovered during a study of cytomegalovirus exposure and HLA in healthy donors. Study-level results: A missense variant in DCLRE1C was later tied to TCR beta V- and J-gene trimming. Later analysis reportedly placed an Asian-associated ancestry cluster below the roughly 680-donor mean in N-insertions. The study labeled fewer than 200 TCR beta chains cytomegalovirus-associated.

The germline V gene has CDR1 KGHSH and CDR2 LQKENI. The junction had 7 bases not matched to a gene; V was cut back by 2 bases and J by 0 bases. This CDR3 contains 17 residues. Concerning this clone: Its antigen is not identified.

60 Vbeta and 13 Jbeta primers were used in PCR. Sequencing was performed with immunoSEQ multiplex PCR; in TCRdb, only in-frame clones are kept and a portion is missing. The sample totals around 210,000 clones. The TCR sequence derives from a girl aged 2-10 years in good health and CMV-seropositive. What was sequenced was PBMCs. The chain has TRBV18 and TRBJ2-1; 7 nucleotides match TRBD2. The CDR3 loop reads CASSPVGGSGSYNEQFF. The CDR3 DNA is TGTGCCAGCTCACCAGTTGGCGGGAGCGGCTCCTACAATGAGCAGTTCTTC. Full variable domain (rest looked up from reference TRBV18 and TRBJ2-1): NAGVMQNPRHLVRRRGQEARLRCSPMKGHSHVYWYRQLPEEGLKFMVYLQKENIIDESGMPKERFSAEFPKEGPSILRIQQVVRGDSAAYFCASSPVGGSGSYNEQFFGPGTRLTVL.